This is a list of T cell receptor beta chains from one sample in a study of blood T cell repertoires in COVID-19. Data came from immunoSEQ multiplex PCR; TCRdb stores just in-frame clones and leaves some out. This table has hundreds of thousands of clones, 80% to 90% appearing once. The sequencing input was peripheral blood. Receptor source: a man older than 75 with acute or convalescent COVID-19. Both conserved end residues are part of each CDR3. D genes are given only for firm matches. Not every row has a clone size; where given, it reads once, few, many or a size class.

TGTGCCAGCTCACCACCGGAGCTAGGCGAGACCCAGTACTTC | CASSPPELGETQYF | once | TRBJ2-5 | - | TRBV18
TGTGCCAGCAGTTACGGCGGTAACACTGAAGCTTTCTTT | CASSYGGNTEAFF | - | TRBJ1-1 | - | TRBV6-5
TGTGCCAGCGAAGTAGAAAAAGGGGTCGGGGAGCTGTTTTTT | CASEVEKGVGELFF | - | TRBJ2-2 | - | TRBV6-5
TGCGCCAGCAGCTTTGGCGGGAACACCGGGGAGCTGTTTTTT | CASSFGGNTGELFF | - | TRBJ2-2 | - | TRBV5-1
TGTGCCAGCAGCTTCATGGACGGGGTTCTATCAGAGCAGTACTTC | CASSFMDGVLSEQYF | - | TRBJ2-7 | - | TRBV7-9
TGTGCCAGTAGTACCGGACAGGGTCCCTACTACAATGAGCAGTTCTTC | CASSTGQGPYYNEQFF | - | TRBJ2-1 | TRBD1 | TRBV19
TGTGCCAGCAGCCCTCGGACTAGCGGGAGTGGTGAGCAGTTCTTC | CASSPRTSGSGEQFF | - | TRBJ2-1 | TRBD2 | TRBV9
TGTGCCAGCTCACCACCGACAGGGGGGGCGATGAACACTGAAGCTTTCTTT | CASSPPTGGAMNTEAFF | - | TRBJ1-1 | TRBD1 | TRBV18
TGTGCCAGCAGTTCATTAGCGGGAGGGAAGTACGAGCAGTACTTC | CASSSLAGGKYEQYF | - | TRBJ2-7 | TRBD2 | TRBV27
TGTGCCAGCAGTCCTGAAACAGGGGGCGGAACGCATGGAAACACCATATATTTT | CASSPETGGGTHGNTIYF | - | TRBJ1-3 | TRBD1 | TRBV6-6
TGTGCCAGCACCTCGGGGGGATCCTACAATGAGCAGTTCTTC | CASTSGGSYNEQFF | few | TRBJ2-1 | TRBD2 | TRBV6-5
TGTGCCAGCAGCATAACAGGGAAGGCTGGAAACACCATATATTTT | CASSITGKAGNTIYF | - | TRBJ1-3 | - | TRBV6-5
TGTGCCAGCAGCGTAGAGACCGGCCTGGGCGGCTACACCTTC | CASSVETGLGGYTF | - | TRBJ1-2 | - | TRBV9
TGTGCCAGCAGTGATGGACAGGGGAGAATCGACTATGGCTACACCTTC | CASSDGQGRIDYGYTF | - | TRBJ1-2 | TRBD1 | TRBV2
TGTGCCAGCAGCGACGGGGACAGGGACAGCCTTCGGGGTGAGCAGCCCCAGCATTTT | CASSDGDRDSLRGEQPQHF | once | TRBJ1-5 | TRBD1 | TRBV14
TGTGCCAGCAGTTCGCCGGGACAGGGAAATCAGCCCCAGCATTTT | CASSSPGQGNQPQHF | - | TRBJ1-5 | TRBD1 | TRBV28
TGTGCCAGCAGCACGCGGGAGGCGGAAGAGCAGTTCTTC | CASSTREAEEQFF | - | TRBJ2-1 | TRBD2 | TRBV12-3/TRBV12-4
TGTGCCACCAGTGAAGGAAACAGGGGGGTGGACTATGGCTACACCTTC | CATSEGNRGVDYGYTF | - | TRBJ1-2 | TRBD1 | TRBV24-1
TGTGCCAGCAGCCCCGAGACAGGGGGCGCTTTTGGCTACACCTTC | CASSPETGGAFGYTF | few | TRBJ1-2 | TRBD1 | TRBV4-2
TGTGCCAGCAGCCAAAACGCGGGACAGGGGGCCGCTGAAGCTTTCTTT | CASSQNAGQGAAEAFF | - | TRBJ1-1 | TRBD1 | TRBV5-4
TGTGCCAGCAGTTTAATGGGACTAGCTCTGGCCGGGGAGCTGTTTTTT | CASSLMGLALAGELFF | - | TRBJ2-2 | TRBD2 | TRBV27
TGTGCCAGCAGGGAATGGACAGGGGGGGACCAAGAGACCCAGTACTTC | CASREWTGGDQETQYF | - | TRBJ2-5 | TRBD1 | TRBV2
TGTGCCAGCAGTGAAGCATGGGGCGCACAAGAGACCCAGTACTTC | CASSEAWGAQETQYF | - | TRBJ2-5 | - | TRBV6-1
TGTGCACGTACCACCCAGGGTCTCGACACCGGGGAGCTGTTTTTT | CARTTQGLDTGELFF | - | TRBJ2-2 | - | TRBV30
TGTGCCAGTACTCCACTAGCGGGAGGTCAGGGATTCTACAATGAGCAGTTCTTC | CASTPLAGGQGFYNEQFF | - | TRBJ2-1 | TRBD2 | TRBV19
TGTGCCACCAAGGAACTCGGACTAGCGGGATCGATCACAGATACGCAGTATTTT | CATKELGLAGSITDTQYF | - | TRBJ2-3 | TRBD2 | TRBV24-1
TGTGCCAGCAGCTCGAACCTAGCTGGCGAGACCCAGTACTTC | CASSSNLAGETQYF | - | TRBJ2-5 | - | TRBV5-6
TGTGCCAGCAGTGCCGACAGGGATGGCTATGGCTACACCTTC | CASSADRDGYGYTF | - | TRBJ1-2 | TRBD1 | TRBV6-6
TGCGCCAGCAGCGGCCCGGGGGGGGCCAACGTCCTGACTTTC | CASSGPGGANVLTF | - | TRBJ2-6 | - | TRBV5-1
TGTGCCAGCAGATCGGGACAGGGGGAACGCAATGAGCAGTTCTTC | CASRSGQGERNEQFF | - | TRBJ2-1 | TRBD1 | TRBV6-5
TGTGCTAGTGGTTTGCCCCCTAGTGAGCAGTTCTTC | CASGLPPSEQFF | - | TRBJ2-1 | - | TRBV12-5
TGTGCCAGCAGCTGGACTAGCGGAGGGGGCACAGATACGCAGTATTTT | CASSWTSGGGTDTQYF | - | TRBJ2-3 | TRBD2 | TRBV11-2
TGTGCCAGCAGTTCCCCGGCAGGAGGATCCTACAATGAGCAGTTCTTC | CASSSPAGGSYNEQFF | - | TRBJ2-1 | - | TRBV28
TGTGCCAGCAGTGATATCGGTGACTACACCTTC | CASSDIGDYTF | few | TRBJ1-2 | - | TRBV25-1
TGCAGCGTTCCTCTAGCGCCCTTCACCGGGGAGCTGTTTTTT | CSVPLAPFTGELFF | - | TRBJ2-2 | - | TRBV29-1
TGTGCCAGCAGCCGCCCCTCCGGGACAAAAGAGACCCAGTACTTC | CASSRPSGTKETQYF | - | TRBJ2-5 | - | TRBV5-6
TGCGCCAGCAGCCAAGACCAGGGTAGCAATCAGCCCCAGCATTTT | CASSQDQGSNQPQHF | - | TRBJ1-5 | - | TRBV4-1
TGCGCCAGCAGTCAGGGTTCTGGAACTGAAGCTTTCTTT | CASSQGSGTEAFF | - | TRBJ1-1 | - | TRBV5-1
TGTGCCTGGGCTTCCTTAGGACTAATATACAATGAGCAGTTCTTC | CAWASLGLIYNEQFF | - | TRBJ2-1 | - | TRBV30
TGTGCCAGCAGCTTAGCAGGTCCTACAACTAATGAAAAACTGTTTTTT | CASSLAGPTTNEKLFF | - | TRBJ1-4 | - | TRBV5-4
TGTGCCAGCAGTTACACCACAGGGACTAATGAAAAACTGTTTTTT | CASSYTTGTNEKLFF | - | TRBJ1-4 | - | TRBV6-5
TGTGCCAGTAGTACTCGGGGGATGGAGGGCTACACCTTC | CASSTRGMEGYTF | few | TRBJ1-2 | - | TRBV19
TGTGCCAGCAGCGCCGTACCTAGCGGCAATGAGCAGTTCTTC | CASSAVPSGNEQFF | - | TRBJ2-1 | TRBD2 | TRBV9
TGTGCCAGCAGCCGAGCGGACTCCGTAGATAATTCACCCCTCCACTTT | CASSRADSVDNSPLHF | few | TRBJ1-6 | - | TRBV28
TGTGCCAGCAGCCAGCTTGGGGGACAGGGCCGGGAGACCCAGTACTTC | CASSQLGGQGRETQYF | - | TRBJ2-5 | TRBD1 | TRBV3-1/TRBV3-2
TGTGCCAGCAGCCGGACAGCGGTCTCCTACAATGAGCAGTTCTTC | CASSRTAVSYNEQFF | - | TRBJ2-1 | - | TRBV7-3
TGTGCCAGCAGCCGAGGGAACAGCGTGGGGCCCCAGCATTTT | CASSRGNSVGPQHF | once | TRBJ1-5 | - | TRBV5-6
TGTGCCAGCAGTGAACACGGGGGAAGGACTGAAGCTTTCTTT | CASSEHGGRTEAFF | - | TRBJ1-1 | - | TRBV6-1
TGTGCCAGCAGCCCCTCTGGGCTCTCCTATAATTCACCCCTCCACTTT | CASSPSGLSYNSPLHF | - | TRBJ1-6 | - | TRBV9
TGCGCCAGCAGCTTGACCCCGACAGTTGGTACTGAAAAACTGTTTTTT | CASSLTPTVGTEKLFF | - | TRBJ1-4 | - | TRBV5-1
TGTGCCAGCAGCATCCTAGCGGGAGCTCTCACCGGGGAGCTGTTTTTT | CASSILAGALTGELFF | - | TRBJ2-2 | - | TRBV21-1